These 14 T cell receptor beta chains came from one sample sequenced in a study of a mutant IDH1 vaccine in newly diagnosed glioma. The time point was: week 23, last vaccination. All doses held 300 ug of mutant IDH1 20-mer peptide, with topical imiquimod. Their cognate antigens are unknown. Profiling relied on immunoSEQ multiplex PCR, and the TCRdb table lists in-frame clones only, not all of them. The repertoire has roughly 60,000 clones, around 84% of them found once; the top ten carry 4%. This specimen consisted of PBMCs, obtained from a glioma patient whose treatment included an IDH1 peptide vaccine. These receptors came from a man aged 30-40 years with glioma.

V usage is TRBV27 and J usage is TRBJ1-1; possible D gene TRBD1, 5 bases. Germline lookup yields CDR1 MNHEY and CDR2 SMNVEV (reference sequence). Trimming removed 6 bases at V and 0 bases at J, with 17 bases between. This CDR3 has 16 amino acids. The CDR3 reads CASRAGEGRMNTEAFF. For the CDR3, the DNA is TGTGCCAGCAGAGCGGGGGAGGGACGTATGAACACTGAAGCTTTCTTT.

The rearrangement uses TRBV15 and TRBJ1-1; maybe TRBD1 (6 bases). This CDR3 is built from 14 residues. Germline CDR1 and CDR2: LNHNV and YYDKDF (reference sequence). Trimming removed 5 bases at V and 0 bases at J, with 10 bases between. CDR3 sequence reads: CATSEDRLNTEAFF. CDR3 sequence (DNA): TGTGCCACCAGCGAAGACAGGCTGAACACTGAAGCTTTCTTT.

V is TRBV27 and J is TRBJ2-2; 8 bases agree with TRBD2. This CDR3 contains 17 residues. V shed 4 bases and J 0 bases; nucleotides not matched to a gene: 7. Germline V gene sequence: CDR1 MNHEY, CDR2 SMNVEV (reference sequence). The CDR3 nucleotides are TGTGCCAGCAGTTCCCGCAGCGGGGGCCCGAACACCGGGGAGCTGTTTTTT. Translating it yields CASSSRSGGPNTGELFF.

This clone appeared once. The chain joins TRBV15 to TRBJ1-2, with D perhaps matching TRBD1 (6 bases). Trimming removed 0 bases from V and 5 bases from J, with 13 bases in between. There are 15 residues in the CDR3. Germline CDR1 and CDR2: LNHNV and YYDKDF (reference sequence). The CDR3 region has the DNA TGTGCCACCAGCAGAGATCAGGGGACGGCTTATGGCTACACCTTC. Encoded protein: CATSRDQGTAYGYTF.

The V and J genes are TRBV6-6 and TRBJ2-2, with unresolved D. Trimming pared 2 bases from V and 7 bases from J, leaving 11 bases between. Germline-derived CDR1 and CDR2 are MNHNY and SVGAGI (reference sequence). The CDR3 consists of 14 residues. CDR3 region: CASSYQRPYGELFF. DNA of the CDR3: TGTGCCAGCAGTTACCAAAGACCGTACGGGGAGCTGTTTTTT.

The chain has TRBV9 and TRBJ2-3, with a tentative D call TRBD2 (7 bases). Trimming pared 3 bases from V and 7 bases from J, leaving 9 bases between. The germline V gene encodes CDR1 SGDLS and CDR2 YYNGEE. The CDR3 spans 12 residues. The CDR3 here is CASSEGGHTQYF. The CDR3 DNA reads as TGTGCCAGCAGCGAGGGGGGGCATACGCAGTATTTT.

This clone was seen once. V is TRBV6-5 and J is TRBJ2-5, with D tentatively TRBD1 or TRBD2 (5 bases each). The V end lost 6 bases, the J end lost 5 bases, and 19 bases lay between the germline ends. Germline V gene data show CDR1 as MNHEY and CDR2 as SVGAGI. The CDR3 is made up of 15 amino acids. The CDR3 is CASRGWGSAAETQYF. The CDR3 DNA reads as TGTGCCAGCAGGGGGTGGGGGTCCGCGGCGGAGACCCAGTACTTC.

The V gene is TRBV28, the J gene TRBJ1-2; 9 nucleotides match TRBD1. CDR3 length: 15 residues. With V trimmed by 5 bases and J by 4 bases, 8 bases remained unmatched. Germline values: CDR1 MDHEN, CDR2 SYDVKM. The CDR3 nucleotides are TGTGCCAGCAGTCCTCCCACAGGGGGCGTCTATGGCTACACCTTC. Translating it yields CASSPPTGGVYGYTF.

The CDR3 sequence is CASSPRTWGQGRWEQYF. CDR3 sequence (DNA): TGTGCCAGTAGTCCTCGAACCTGGGGACAGGGACGCTGGGAGCAGTACTTC. The chain employs TRBV19 and TRBJ2-7; 9 nucleotides align to TRBD1. Germline CDR1 reads LNHDA; CDR2 reads SQIVND (reference sequence). The CDR3 sequence is 17 residues long. The trim removed 5 bases at V and 7 bases at J, leaving 18 bases unmatched.

The chain uses TRBV5-5 and TRBJ1-4, with a tentative D call TRBD1 (5 bases). V was pared by 0 bases and J by 2 bases, with 8 bases between. Germline CDR1 reads SGHKS; CDR2 reads YYEKEE (reference sequence). The CDR3 runs to 15 residues. The CDR3 protein is CASSLGGFTNEKLFF. CDR3 bases: TGTGCCAGCAGCTTGGGGGGGTTTACTAATGAAAAACTGTTTTTT.

This rearrangement joins TRBV5-6 to TRBJ2-5, with a possible D match to TRBD1 (6 bases). This CDR3 is built from 13 residues. The ends were cut back, 4 bases at V and 0 bases at J, with 7 bases in the middle. CDR1 and CDR2 from the germline V gene are SGHDT and YYEEEE. CDR3 sequence (DNA): TGTGCCAGCAGCCGGGACAACCAAGAGACCCAGTACTTC. Protein: CASSRDNQETQYF.

V usage is TRBV9 and J usage is TRBJ1-1; D is undetermined. V was cut by 2 bases and J by 0 bases, with 5 bases left in between. The length of the CDR3 is 13 residues. Germline loops: CDR1 SGDLS, CDR2 YYNGEE. The CDR3 coding sequence is TGTGCCAGCAGCGTCACAGTGAACACTGAAGCTTTCTTT. It specifies CASSVTVNTEAFF.

The genes are TRBV5-6 and TRBJ2-4; D is perhaps TRBD1 (6 bases). Trimming left V 0 bases short and J 1 base short, with 14 bases between. The CDR3 has 17 residues. Per germline, CDR1 SGHDT and CDR2 YYEEEE. For the CDR3, the DNA is TGTGCCAGCAGCTTGGCATACAGGGATAAGGCCAAAAACATTCAGTACTTC. This encodes CASSLAYRDKAKNIQYF.

This clone occurred once. This chain uses TRBV9 with TRBJ1-4; TRBD1 matches 7 bases. CDR1 and CDR2 from the germline V gene are SGDLS and YYNGEE. V shed 0 bases, J shed 4 bases, and the junction held 6 bases outside the gene matches. This CDR3 spans 16 amino acids. For the CDR3, the DNA is TGTGCCAGCAGCGTAGCAGCAGGACAGGTTAATGAAAAACTGTTTTTT. Amino acids: CASSVAAGQVNEKLFF.